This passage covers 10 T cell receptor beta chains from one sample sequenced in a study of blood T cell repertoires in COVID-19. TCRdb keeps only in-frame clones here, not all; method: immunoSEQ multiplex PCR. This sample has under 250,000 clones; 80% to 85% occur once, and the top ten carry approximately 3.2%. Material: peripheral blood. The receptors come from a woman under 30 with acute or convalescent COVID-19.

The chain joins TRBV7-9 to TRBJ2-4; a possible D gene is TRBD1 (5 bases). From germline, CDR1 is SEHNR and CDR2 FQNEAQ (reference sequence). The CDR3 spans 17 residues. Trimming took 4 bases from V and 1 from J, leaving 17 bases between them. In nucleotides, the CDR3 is TGTGCCAGCAGCTCCCTTATAGGGCCAGGGGCCAAAAACATTCAGTACTTC. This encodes CASSSLIGPGAKNIQYF.

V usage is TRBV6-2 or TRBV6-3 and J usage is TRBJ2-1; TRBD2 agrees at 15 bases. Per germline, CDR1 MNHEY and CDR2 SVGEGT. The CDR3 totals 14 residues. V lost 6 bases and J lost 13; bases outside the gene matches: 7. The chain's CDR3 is CASSLGTSGRNQFF. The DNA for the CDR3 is TGTGCCAGCAGCCTCGGGACTAGCGGGAGGAACCAGTTCTTC.

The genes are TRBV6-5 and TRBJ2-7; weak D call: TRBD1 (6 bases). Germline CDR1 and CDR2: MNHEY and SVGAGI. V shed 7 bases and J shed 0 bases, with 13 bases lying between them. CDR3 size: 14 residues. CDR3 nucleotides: TGTGCCAGCAAGATTAGGGACAACTCCTACGAGCAGTACTTC. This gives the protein CASKIRDNSYEQYF.

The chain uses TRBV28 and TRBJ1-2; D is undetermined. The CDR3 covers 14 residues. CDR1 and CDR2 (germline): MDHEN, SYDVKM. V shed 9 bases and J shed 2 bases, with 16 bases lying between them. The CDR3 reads CASRREVVNYGYTF. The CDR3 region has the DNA TGTGCCAGTCGGCGGGAGGTGGTAAACTATGGCTACACCTTC.

CDR3 amino acids: CASAGRSGNTIYF. Here the CDR3 DNA reads TGTGCCAGCGCGGGACGGTCTGGAAACACCATATATTTT. The chain recombines TRBV6-5 with TRBJ1-3, with D possibly TRBD1 on 5 matching bases. This CDR3 region has 13 residues. CDR1 is MNHEY and CDR2 is SVGAGI in the germline V gene. Trimming removed 8 bases from V and 1 base from J, with 9 bases in between.

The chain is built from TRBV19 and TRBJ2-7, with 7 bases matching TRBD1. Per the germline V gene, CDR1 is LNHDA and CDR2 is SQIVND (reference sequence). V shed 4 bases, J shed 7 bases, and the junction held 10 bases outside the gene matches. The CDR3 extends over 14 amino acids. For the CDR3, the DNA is TGTGCCAGTAGTAGAGGACAGGCGGGTATGGAGCAGTACTTC. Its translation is CASSRGQAGMEQYF.

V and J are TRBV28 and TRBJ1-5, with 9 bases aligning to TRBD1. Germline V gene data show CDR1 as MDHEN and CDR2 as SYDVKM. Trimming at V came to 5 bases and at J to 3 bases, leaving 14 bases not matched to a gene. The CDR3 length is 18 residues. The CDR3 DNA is TGTGCCAGCAGTCTCCTTATGTCGGGACAGGGATCCAATCAGCCCCAGCATTTT. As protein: CASSLLMSGQGSNQPQHF. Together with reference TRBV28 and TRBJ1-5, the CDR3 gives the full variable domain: DVKVTQSSRYLVKRTGEKVFLECVQDMDHENMFWYRQDPGLGLRLIYFSYDVKMKEKGDIPEGYSVSREKKERFSLILESASTNQTSMYLCASSLLMSGQGSNQPQHFGDGTRLSIL.

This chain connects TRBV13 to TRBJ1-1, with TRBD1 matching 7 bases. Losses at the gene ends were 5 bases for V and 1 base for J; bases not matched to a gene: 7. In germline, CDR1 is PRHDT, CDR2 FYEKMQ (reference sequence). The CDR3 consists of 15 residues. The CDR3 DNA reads TGTGCCAGCAGCCAAACCGGGACAGAGAACACTGAAGCTTTCTTT. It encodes CASSQTGTENTEAFF.

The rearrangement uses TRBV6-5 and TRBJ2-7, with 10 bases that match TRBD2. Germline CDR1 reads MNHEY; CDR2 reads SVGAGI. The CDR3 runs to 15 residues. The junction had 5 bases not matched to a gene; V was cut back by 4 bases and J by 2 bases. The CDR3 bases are TGTGCCAGCAGTTCCAGGACTAGCGGAGCCTACGAGCAGTACTTC. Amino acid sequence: CASSSRTSGAYEQYF.

In DNA, the CDR3 is TGTGCCAGCAGTTACGAGGCGGGACCGCCAGAAAATACGCAGTATTTT. Translation: CASSYEAGPPENTQYF. The chain has TRBV6-5 and TRBJ2-3, with D possibly TRBD2 on 6 matching bases. Germline values: CDR1 MNHEY, CDR2 SVGAGI. The CDR3 extends over 16 amino acids. V was pared by 2 bases and J by 7 bases, with 19 bases between.